This T cell receptor (beta chain) is drawn from a study of naive and memory T cell subsets. The beta constant-region primer was an equimolar mix of two oligonucleotides covering TRBC1 and TRBC2. TCRdb itself ran the UMI-ligation and nested PCR reads through MiXCR, one entry per CDR3 protein. Found here are approximately 89,000 distinct CDR3 sequences, 7% of them singletons; the top ten hold around 1.6%. This clonotype was counted many times. Sequencing was performed on central memory CD4+ T cells from blood. This clonotype was sampled from a human donor in good health.

The CDR3 loop is CSVDGGGVVGLNTEAFF. The CDR3 bases are TGCAGCGTTGATGGGGGGGGCGTTGTGGGTTTAAACACTGAAGCTTTCTTT. V and J are TRBV29-1 and TRBJ1-1, with D possibly being TRBD1 (6 bases). This CDR3 has 17 residues. Trimming removed 3 bases at V and 2 bases at J, with 22 bases between. The V gene's germline CDR1 is SQVTM and CDR2 ANQGSEA.